The clone carrying this TCR beta chain was counted ten times or more. What it binds is unknown. CDR1 is SQVTM, CDR2 ANQGSEA, per germline. The CDR3 has 14 residues. Libraries of TCR beta came from quantitative 5'-RACE with molecular barcodes. TCRdb re-analysed the 5' RACE reads in MiXCR, keeping a single row per CDR3 protein. The sample holds about 220,000 distinct CDR3 sequences, 6% to 8% seen once. The data derive from a study of CD8 T cells in ankylosing spondylitis. Overall study results and limits: Disease-associated clones were CD8+ and fairly uncommon in peripheral blood. Some motif variants were previously reported in reactive arthritis synovial fluid and blood. Ankylosing spondylitis blood seemed to carry a telltale TCR beta motif made of several highly homologous variants. The clones that were linked to disease were reported to be significantly enriched in matched synovial fluid samples from ankylosing spondylitis patients.

Sequences were obtained from blood, either unsorted or a sorted T cell fraction (not recorded which). J is TRBJ2-5 and V is TRBV29-1, with TRBD2 as a possible D gene (7 bases). This sequence originates from a male donor with ankylosing spondylitis. The CDR3 sequence: CSTLGGPVQETQYF. In DNA form, the CDR3 reads TGCAGTACTCTGGGGGGGCCTGTCCAAGAGACCCAGTACTTC.